One sample yielded the 27 T cell receptor beta chains listed below, sequenced in a study of monozygotic twins with inflammatory bowel disease. TCRdb reanalyzed the 5' RACE reads and collapses them to one entry per CDR3 protein, without DNA. The sample has 400,000 to 500,000 distinct CDR3 sequences; the top ten hold under 3%. Material for sequencing was blood. All receptors derive from a human donor with ulcerative colitis or Crohn's disease, or a healthy co-twin of an affected twin (not recorded which).

The chain links TRBV28 to TRBJ2-5; no DNA is available, so the TRBD1 call from TCRdb remains unchecked. The germline V gene encodes CDR1 MDHEN and CDR2 SYDVKM. The CDR3 sequence is 23 residues long. The CDR3 protein is CASGGLRRAGVTNTEGTGETQYF. Variable domain in full (rest from reference TRBV28 and TRBJ2-5): DVKVTQSSRYLVKRTGEKVFLECVQDMDHENMFWYRQDPGLGLRLIYFSYDVKMKEKGDIPEGYSVSREKKERFSLILESASTNQTSMYLCASGGLRRAGVTNTEGTGETQYFGPGTRLLVL.

The rearrangement links TRBV5-1 to TRBJ2-3; TCRdb reports TRBD1, a call that lacks DNA to check it against. CDR1 and CDR2 from the germline V gene are SGHRS and YFSETQ. This CDR3 comprises 14 residues. CDR3 residues: CASSLQDSTDTQDF.

The V gene is TRBV14, the J gene TRBJ1-4; TCRdb's D call of TRBD1 is untestable without DNA. Germline V gene data show CDR1 as SGHDN and CDR2 as FVKESK. This CDR3 comprises 16 residues. CDR3 sequence: CASSQDLLGAGEKLFF. Full variable domain (remainder filled in from reference TRBV14 and TRBJ1-4): EAGVTQFPSHSVIEKGQTVTLRCDPISGHDNLYWYRRVMGKEIKFLLHFVKESKQDESGMPNNRFLAERTGGTYSTLKVQPAELEDSGVYFCASSQDLLGAGEKLFFGSGTQLSVL.

The chain links TRBV3-1 to TRBJ2-2. CDR3 length: 14 amino acids. CDR1 is LGHDT, CDR2 YNNKEL, per germline (reference sequence). This CDR3 reads CASSQRTVTGELFF.

The chain has TRBV6-5 and TRBJ2-7; absent DNA, TCRdb's TRBD2 call cannot be checked. CDR1 and CDR2 (germline): MNHEY, SVGAGI. This CDR3 region has 14 residues. This chain's CDR3 is CASSFGLAGGEQYF.

The V and J genes are TRBV10-3 and TRBJ2-2; without DNA, the TCRdb call of TRBD2 cannot be checked. Germline values: CDR1 ENHRY, CDR2 SYGVKD. This CDR3 is 18 amino acids long. The CDR3: CAISPLAASGVNTGELFF.

The chain joins TRBV18 to TRBJ2-3; without DNA, the TCRdb call of TRBD2 cannot be checked. This CDR3 comprises 14 residues. Germline values: CDR1 KGHSH, CDR2 LQKENI. The CDR3 is CASSPTDLPDTQYF.

This chain links TRBV5-5 with TRBJ1-5; lacking DNA, the TRBD1 call made by TCRdb goes unchecked. CDR1 is SGHKS and CDR2 is YYEKEE in the germline V gene (reference sequence). This CDR3 has 15 amino acids. The CDR3 spells CASSGGTGREQPQHF.

The CDR3: CSAWAGTYEQYF. The genes are TRBV20-1 and TRBJ2-7; the TRBD1 assignment by TCRdb is unverifiable without DNA. The CDR3 is 12 amino acids. Germline V gives CDR1 DFQATT, CDR2 SNEGSKA (reference sequence).

The gene calls are TRBV18 and TRBJ1-1. The germline CDR1 and CDR2 sequences are KGHSH and LQKENI. The CDR3 contains 14 residues. CDR3 sequence: CASSFETRWAEAFF.

This chain connects TRBV7-6 to TRBJ2-5; as DNA is missing, the TRBD1 call by TCRdb cannot be tested. Germline V lookup: CDR1 SGHVS, CDR2 FNYEAQ. CDR3 size: 15 residues. The chain's CDR3 is CASSLAGQGAETQYF.

The CDR3 region is CASSRNQQGGEQFF. The chain carries TRBV12-3 or TRBV12-4 and TRBJ2-1; no DNA is available, so the TRBD2 call from TCRdb remains unchecked. The CDR3 consists of 14 residues.

This chain links TRBV4-3 with TRBJ1-5; TCRdb's assignment of TRBD1 cannot be checked, as there is no DNA. Germline CDR1 reads LGHNA; CDR2 reads YSLEER. This CDR3 region has 14 residues. CDR3 amino acids: CASSQDRGTSAQHF.

The chain couples TRBV7-6 to TRBJ1-6; with no DNA, the TCRdb D assignment of TRBD1 cannot be verified. This CDR3 region has 15 residues. The germline V gene has CDR1 SGHVS and CDR2 FNYEAQ. The CDR3 spells CASSPRQGGNSPLHF.

This chain uses TRBV5-1 with TRBJ2-7; without DNA, the TCRdb call of TRBD2 cannot be checked. CDR3 length: 14 amino acids. Germline-derived CDR1 and CDR2 are SGHRS and YFSETQ. The chain's CDR3 is CASRKGPERHEQYF.

V usage is TRBV4-2 and J usage is TRBJ1-6. This CDR3 is 15 amino acids long. The germline gives CDR1 LGHNA, CDR2 YNFKEQ. The chain's CDR3 is CASSQDREGNSPLHF.

The gene calls are TRBV7-2 and TRBJ1-2. CDR1 and CDR2 from the germline V gene are SGHTA and FQGNSA. This CDR3 contains 13 residues. This CDR3 is CASSLGENYGYTF.

The chain has TRBV5-1 and TRBJ2-2; TCRdb selects TRBD1, and the lack of DNA leaves this call unchecked. The germline V gene has CDR1 SGHRS and CDR2 YFSETQ. The CDR3 has 15 amino acids. This CDR3 reads CASRSGQGISGELFF.

The chain combines TRBV27 with TRBJ2-5; the D call from TCRdb, TRBD1, cannot be confirmed without DNA. The CDR3 is 12 amino acids. Germline V gene lookup returns CDR1 MNHEY and CDR2 SMNVEV (reference sequence). CDR3 sequence reads: CATWTPRGTQYF.

This chain connects TRBV7-2 to TRBJ2-5; no DNA is available, so the TRBD1 call from TCRdb remains unchecked. There are 14 residues in the CDR3. Per germline, CDR1 SGHTA and CDR2 FQGNSA. This chain's CDR3 is CASSPPRAQETQYF.

The CDR3 reads CASSLQPRETGKRGVSYNEQFF. The V gene is TRBV4-2, the J gene TRBJ2-1; the TCRdb call, TRBD1, lacks DNA for checking. The germline V gene has CDR1 LGHNA and CDR2 YNFKEQ. The CDR3 consists of 22 residues.

The V call is TRBV5-1, the J call TRBJ2-2; TCRdb designates TRBD1, a call that cannot be tested without DNA. CDR3 length: 16 amino acids. CDR1 is SGHRS and CDR2 is YFSETQ in the germline V gene. Here the CDR3 reads CASTLFRGANTGELFF.

The CDR3 spells CSAERVQGGQAGELFF. The V and J genes are TRBV20-1 and TRBJ2-2; with no DNA, the TCRdb D assignment of TRBD1 cannot be verified. The CDR3 sequence is 16 residues long. Germline CDR1 DFQATT, CDR2 SNEGSKA (reference sequence).

This chain joins TRBV19 and TRBJ2-1. The CDR3 consists of 14 residues. Germline CDR1 LNHDA, CDR2 SQIVND (reference sequence). CDR3 protein: CASSIGGLSDEQFF.

The chain couples TRBV7-2 to TRBJ1-4; the TCRdb D gene call, TRBD1, has no DNA to confirm it. The germline CDR1 and CDR2 sequences are SGHTA and FQGNSA. CDR3 size: 15 residues. This CDR3 is CASSRLTGGYEKLFF.

This sequence joins TRBV2 and TRBJ1-1. The CDR3 covers 14 residues. Germline V gene data show CDR1 as SNHLY and CDR2 as FYNNEI. This CDR3 reads CASSPRALNTEAFF.

This chain joins TRBV12-3 or TRBV12-4 and TRBJ1-1. The CDR3 is made up of 13 amino acids. The CDR3 protein is CASSLLINTEAFF.